These 10 T cell receptor beta chains originate from one sample sequenced in a study of control samples from healthy donors and cancer patients. This table comes from immunoSEQ multiplex PCR, and its TCRdb copy is limited to in-frame clones, with some not included. The sample contains approximately 71,000 clones, around 92% of which appear only once. The sample was PBMCs. The receptors come from a man aged 55 to 70 with lung cancer.

The V call is TRBV7-9, the J call TRBJ2-3; D might be TRBD2 (5 bases). The germline V and J ends were trimmed by 2 bases and 0 bases, with 9 bases remaining between them. The CDR3 runs to 15 residues. Germline CDR1 is SEHNR and CDR2 is FQNEAQ (reference sequence). The CDR3 loop reads CASSLISASTDTQYF. The DNA for the CDR3 is TGTGCCAGCAGCTTAATTAGCGCAAGCACAGATACGCAGTATTTT.

The V and J genes are TRBV18 and TRBJ1-6; a possible D gene is TRBD1 (6 bases). Deletions cut 3 bases from V and 7 bases from J, with 13 bases between. The CDR3 sequence is 15 residues long. The V gene's germline CDR1 is KGHSH and CDR2 LQKENI. The DNA of the CDR3 is TGTGCCAGCTCACCCAACAGGGACGTGAATTCACCCCTCCACTTT. Translation gives CASSPNRDVNSPLHF.

The chain joins TRBV3-1 (or the pseudogene TRBV3-2) to TRBJ2-3; TRBD1 agrees at 7 bases. The CDR3 runs 16 residues. Germline assignment: CDR1 LGHDT and CDR2 YNNKEL (reference sequence). Trimming removed 2 bases from V and 0 bases from J; junction bases left unmatched: 5. This CDR3 reads CASSQYDRASTDTQYF. The DNA of the CDR3 is TGTGCCAGCAGCCAATACGACAGGGCAAGCACAGATACGCAGTATTTT.

The rearrangement joins TRBV6-1 to TRBJ2-3; the D is unclear. From germline, CDR1 is MNHNS and CDR2 SASEGT. The CDR3 is 17 amino acids. Deletions cut 1 base from V and 2 bases from J, with 16 bases between. The CDR3 sequence: CASSEGVGPTNTDTQYF. In DNA form, the CDR3 reads TGTGCCAGCAGTGAAGGGGTCGGCCCGACCAACACAGATACGCAGTATTTT.

The chain recombines TRBV7-2 with TRBJ2-7, with D possibly matching TRBD1 (6 bases). Trimming shortened V by 2 bases and J by 1 base, and 15 bases separated the two germline ends. The CDR3 has 16 amino acids. The germline gives CDR1 SGHTA, CDR2 FQGNSA. The CDR3 DNA sequence: TGTGCCAGCAGCTTACATGGGGCCAGGGGATCCTACGAGCAGTACTTC. Encoded protein: CASSLHGARGSYEQYF. The full variable domain, its missing parts supplied by reference TRBV7-2 and TRBJ2-7, is GAGVSQSPSNKVTEKGKDVELRCDPISGHTALYWYRQSLGQGLEFLIYFQGNSAPDKSGLPSDRFSAERTGGSVSTLTIQRTQQEDSAVYLCASSLHGARGSYEQYFGPGTRLTVT.

This clone was found once. The chain combines TRBV11-2 with TRBJ1-2; D remains unclear. Trimming took off 5 bases at V and 4 bases at J, with 11 bases between the two ends. The V gene's germline CDR1 is SGHAT and CDR2 FQNNGV. The CDR3 extends over 13 amino acids. The CDR3 bases are TGTGCCAGCAGCATTGGACGGCCCTATGGCTACACCTTC. Its protein product is CASSIGRPYGYTF.

The CDR3 sequence is CASSYWPDSGNTIYF. CDR3 nucleotide sequence: TGTGCCAGCAGTTACTGGCCAGACTCTGGAAACACCATATATTTT. The chain uses TRBV6-5 and TRBJ1-3, with D hard to call. The CDR3 covers 15 residues. The V gene's germline CDR1 is MNHEY and CDR2 SVGAGI. With 1 base removed from V and 0 bases from J, the gap between germline ends came to 7 bases.

This sequence joins TRBV30 and TRBJ1-4, with D unclear. Trimming cost V 1 base and J 2 bases, with 14 bases left between them. This CDR3 contains 16 residues. Germline-derived CDR1 and CDR2 are GTSNPN and SVGIG (reference sequence). This CDR3 is CAWSGAGRLTNEKLFF. Here the CDR3 DNA reads TGTGCCTGGAGTGGGGCAGGCAGGTTGACTAATGAAAAACTGTTTTTT. Based on the CDR3 plus reference TRBV30 and TRBJ1-4, the full variable domain is SQTIHQWPATLVQPVGSPLSLECTVEGTSNPNLYWYRQAAGRGLQLLFYSVGIGQISSEVPQNLSASRPQDRQFILSSKKLLLSDSGFYLCAWSGAGRLTNEKLFFGSGTQLSVL.

The rearrangement joins TRBV9 to TRBJ1-5; D is undetermined. Germline V gene sequence: CDR1 SGDLS, CDR2 YYNGEE. The CDR3 has 13 residues. V was cut by 0 bases and J by 5 bases, with 6 bases left in between. The CDR3: CASSVATYQPQHF. The DNA for the CDR3 is TGTGCCAGCAGCGTAGCTACGTATCAGCCCCAGCATTTT.

This chain joins TRBV7-8 and TRBJ1-1; 8 nucleotides line up with TRBD1. Germline V gene lookup returns CDR1 SGHVS and CDR2 FQNEAQ. Unmatched junction bases numbered 1, after V lost 3 bases and J lost 4 bases. The CDR3 loop spans 13 amino acids. CDR3 in DNA: TGTGCCAGCAGCTTTACAGGGGGCACTGAAGCTTTCTTT. This translates into CASSFTGGTEAFF.